These 23 T cell receptor beta chains were sequenced from one sample in a study of blood T cell repertoires in COVID-19. The table came from immunoSEQ multiplex PCR; TCRdb's copy has only in-frame clones and leaves some out. The sample includes 60,000 to 85,000 clones, around nine tenths of them seen just once. Sequencing was done on a sample of peripheral blood. The receptors were sampled from a man aged 50 or older with acute or convalescent COVID-19.

The table lists this clone with a count of one. The rearrangement joins TRBV19 to TRBJ2-2; TRBD1 matches at 8 bases. Per the germline V gene, CDR1 is LNHDA and CDR2 is SQIVND (reference sequence). This CDR3 is 15 amino acids long. The junction had 6 bases not matched to a gene; V was cut back by 6 bases and J by 3 bases. The CDR3 coding sequence is TGTGCCAGTAGCGTCAGGGGGCGCGACACCGGGGAGCTGTTTTTT. Translation gives CASSVRGRDTGELFF. Drawing the rest from reference TRBV19 and TRBJ2-2, the complete variable domain is DGGITQSPKYLFRKEGQNVTLSCEQNLNHDAMYWYRQDPGQGLRLIYYSQIVNDFQKGDIAEGYSVSREKKESFPLTVTSAQKNPTAFYLCASSVRGRDTGELFFGEGSRLTVL.

This chain links TRBV28 with TRBJ1-1, with 7 bases aligning to TRBD1. This CDR3 contains 14 residues. Germline V gene data show CDR1 as MDHEN and CDR2 as SYDVKM. Losses at the gene ends were 7 bases for V and 0 bases for J; bases not matched to a gene: 5. The CDR3 reads CASNSGQMNTEAFF. The CDR3 DNA is TGTGCCAGCAACTCGGGACAGATGAACACTGAAGCTTTCTTT.

The chain uses TRBV24-1 and TRBJ2-1; 8 positions agree with TRBD2. Trimming removed 4 bases from V and 5 bases from J; junction bases left unmatched: 9. Looked up from germline, CDR1 is KGHDR and CDR2 is SFDVKD. The CDR3 spans 16 residues. The CDR3 protein is CATSDLNLAGNNEQFF. CDR3 in DNA: TGTGCCACCAGTGACCTCAATCTAGCGGGCAACAATGAGCAGTTCTTC.

The chain carries TRBV5-1 and TRBJ2-2; TRBD2 agrees at 8 bases. V lost 2 bases, J lost 0 bases, and 9 bases stayed unmatched. CDR3 length: 18 amino acids. Germline V gene sequence: CDR1 SGHRS, CDR2 YFSETQ. The chain's CDR3 is CASSFSAGAFPNTGELFF. The CDR3 nucleotides read TGCGCCAGCAGCTTTTCAGCGGGGGCCTTCCCGAACACCGGGGAGCTGTTTTTT. Full variable domain (rest looked up from reference TRBV5-1 and TRBJ2-2): KAGVTQTPRYLIKTRGQQVTLSCSPISGHRSVSWYQQTPGQGLQFLFEYFSETQRNKGNFPGRFSGRQFSNSRSEMNVSTLELGDSALYLCASSFSAGAFPNTGELFFGEGSRLTVL.

This clone appeared a few times. The rearrangement links TRBV14 to TRBJ2-3, with 8 bases identical to TRBD2. Germline V lookup: CDR1 SGHDN, CDR2 FVKESK. The trim removed 5 bases at V and 5 bases at J, leaving 3 bases unmatched. The CDR3 spans 13 residues. CDR3 DNA sequence: TGTGCCAGCAGCGACGGGAGGGGAGATACGCAGTATTTT. Protein: CASSDGRGDTQYF.

The chain uses TRBV28 and TRBJ2-1; 8 bases align to TRBD1. This CDR3 region has 15 residues. Per the germline V gene, CDR1 is MDHEN and CDR2 is SYDVKM. Trimming at V came to 6 bases and at J to 6 bases, leaving 10 bases not matched to a gene. CDR3: CASSPTGDRSNEQFF. CDR3 DNA: TGTGCCAGCAGCCCGACCGGGGACAGGTCCAATGAGCAGTTCTTC.

The gene calls are TRBV3-1 (or the pseudogene TRBV3-2) and TRBJ2-7; 7 bases map to TRBD2. The germline gives CDR1 LGHDT, CDR2 YNNKEL (reference sequence). Trimming removed 7 bases from V and 3 bases from J; junction bases left unmatched: 18. There are 17 residues in the CDR3. CDR3 loop: CASNKGLVLVLFYEQYF. Written as DNA, the CDR3 is TGTGCCAGCAACAAAGGACTAGTCCTAGTACTATTCTACGAGCAGTACTTC.

This chain links TRBV5-5 with TRBJ2-3, with TRBD1 matching 9 bases. The trim removed 4 bases at V and 6 bases at J, leaving 3 bases unmatched. CDR1 and CDR2 from the germline V gene are SGHKS and YYEKEE (reference sequence). This CDR3 contains 13 residues. The CDR3 protein is CASSQQGADTQYF. CDR3 nucleotides: TGTGCCAGCAGCCAACAGGGGGCCGATACGCAGTATTTT.

This sequence joins TRBV27 and TRBJ2-7; D is perhaps TRBD2 (6 bases). The CDR3 is 12 residues long. Trimming removed 8 bases at V and 9 bases at J, with 17 bases between. Germline V gives CDR1 MNHEY, CDR2 SMNVEV (reference sequence). CDR3 residues: CASSVAGQGQYF. For the CDR3, the DNA is TGTGCCAGCTCGGTTGCGGGGCAGGGGCAGTACTTC.

V is TRBV18 and J is TRBJ1-5, with D maybe TRBD1 (5 bases). Per germline, CDR1 KGHSH and CDR2 LQKENI. V dropped 4 bases and J dropped 2 bases, with 9 bases sitting between them. The CDR3 has 14 amino acids. DNA of the CDR3: TGTGCCAGCTCACAATCCAGGGGCAATCAGCCCCAGCATTTT. Encoded protein: CASSQSRGNQPQHF.

Points on this clone: The same CDR3 can be traced to other DNA sequences in this sample. This chain links TRBV21-1 with TRBJ2-3; the D segment call TRBD1 is taken from the table without a DNA check. TRBV21-1 is flagged as a pseudogene. This CDR3 is 16 amino acids long. The CDR3, as DNA: TGTGCCAGCGGAACAGGGCGGGTTAAGAGCACAGATACGCAGTATTTT. Protein sequence: CASGTGRVKSTDTQYF.

The chain combines TRBV15 with TRBJ1-4; maybe TRBD1 (5 bases). Germline assignment: CDR1 LNHNV and CDR2 YYDKDF (reference sequence). The germline V and J ends were trimmed by 4 bases and 8 bases, with 14 bases remaining between them. CDR3 length equals 14 residues. This CDR3 reads CATSKGASGEKLFF. CDR3 nucleotides: TGTGCCACCAGCAAAGGGGCCTCTGGGGAAAAACTGTTTTTT.

V usage is TRBV30 and J usage is TRBJ1-4; the D gene is possibly TRBD1 (5 bases). The V end was cut by 2 bases, the J end by 14 bases, with 24 bases between. The CDR3 runs to 15 residues. Looked up from germline, CDR1 is GTSNPN and CDR2 is SVGIG (reference sequence). Written as DNA, the CDR3 is TGTGCCTGGAGTTCCTTAGGGGCAGCTTCTAATGCCCTGTTTTTT. Translated: CAWSSLGAASNALFF.

The chain links TRBV4-2 to TRBJ1-6; 7 nucleotides line up with TRBD1. CDR1 is LGHNA and CDR2 is YNFKEQ in the germline V gene. The CDR3 consists of 14 residues. J lost 7 bases, V lost 4 bases, and 4 bases had no gene match. The CDR3 region has the DNA TGTGCCAGCAGCCTTGGACAGGAAAATTCACCCCTCCACTTT. Translated, it gives CASSLGQENSPLHF.

DNA for the CDR3: TGTGCCAGCAGTGAAACCGGGGTTGGCAATCAGCCCCAGCATTTT. Translating it yields CASSETGVGNQPQHF. The chain recombines TRBV2 with TRBJ1-5; no clear D gene. Trimming stripped 2 bases from V and 2 bases from J, with 10 bases between. Germline lookup yields CDR1 SNHLY and CDR2 FYNNEI. CDR3 length equals 15 residues.

The chain is built from TRBV29-1 and TRBJ2-2, with 7 nucleotides matching TRBD1. The CDR3 contains 13 residues. Losses at the gene ends were 7 bases for V and 4 bases for J; bases not matched to a gene: 6. Germline V lookup: CDR1 SQVTM, CDR2 ANQGSEA. This CDR3 reads CSAEQGFTGELFF. The CDR3 bases are TGCAGCGCAGAACAGGGGTTCACCGGGGAGCTGTTTTTT.

CDR3: CAWRPTGGANYGYTF. The DNA for the CDR3 is TGTGCCTGGAGACCCACAGGGGGCGCGAACTATGGCTACACCTTC. V and J are TRBV30 and TRBJ1-2, with TRBD1 matching 9 bases. The CDR3 runs to 15 residues. Germline V gives CDR1 GTSNPN, CDR2 SVGIG (reference sequence). Trimming took 3 bases from V and 2 from J; bases not matched to a gene: 7. Full variable domain (outside the CDR3, taken from reference TRBV30 and TRBJ1-2): SQTIHQWPATLVQPVGSPLSLECTVEGTSNPNLYWYRQAAGRGLQLLFYSVGIGQISSEVPQNLSASRPQDRQFILSSKKLLLSDSGFYLCAWRPTGGANYGYTFGSGTRLTVV.

The chain couples TRBV5-4 to TRBJ1-1; perhaps TRBD1 as D (5 bases). Germline V gene sequence: CDR1 SGHNT, CDR2 YYREEE (reference sequence). Trimming shortened V by 0 bases and J by 3 bases, and 6 bases separated the two germline ends. The CDR3 is made up of 13 amino acids. CDR3 nucleotide sequence: TGTGCCAGCAGCTTGGGGGGGGACACTGAAGCTTTCTTT. The encoded protein is CASSLGGDTEAFF. Full variable domain (missing parts from reference TRBV5-4 and TRBJ1-1): ETGVTQSPTHLIKTRGQQVTLRCSSQSGHNTVSWYQQALGQGPQFIFQYYREEENGRGNFPPRFSGLQFPNYSSELNVNALELDDSALYLCASSLGGDTEAFFGQGTRLTVV.

This clone was detected only a few times. The gene calls are TRBV2 and TRBJ1-6; D is ambiguous. Germline V lookup: CDR1 SNHLY, CDR2 FYNNEI. V lost 6 bases to trimming and J lost 9 bases, with 9 bases between them. The CDR3 spans 12 residues. The DNA of the CDR3 is TGTGCCAGCAGCCAACAGCCTTCACCCCTCCACTTT. Translated: CASSQQPSPLHF. The variable domain in full, completed from reference TRBV2 and TRBJ1-6, reads EPEVTQTPSHQVTQMGQEVILRCVPISNHLYFYWYRQILGQKVEFLVSFYNNEISEKSEIFDDQFSVERPDGSNFTLKIRSTKLEDSAMYFCASSQQPSPLHFGNGTRLTVT.

J is TRBJ1-5 and V is TRBV3-1 (or the pseudogene TRBV3-2); tentative D call: TRBD1 (5 bases). The CDR3 spans 15 residues. Germline values: CDR1 LGHDT, CDR2 YNNKEL (reference sequence). V shed 1 base and J shed 0 bases, with 7 bases lying between them. DNA of the CDR3: TGTGCCAGCAGCCAAGCAGGGTTTAGCAATCAGCCCCAGCATTTT. Amino acid sequence: CASSQAGFSNQPQHF.

J is TRBJ2-2 and V is TRBV5-1; 10 bases fit TRBD2. The CDR3 spans 18 residues. Unmatched junction bases numbered 17, after V lost 9 bases and J lost 3 bases. CDR1 is SGHRS and CDR2 is YFSETQ in the germline V gene. The DNA for the CDR3 is TGCGCCACCCAGTCCGGACTAGCGGCTGATCGGTACACCGGGGAGCTGTTTTTT. Amino acids: CATQSGLAADRYTGELFF.

This chain links TRBV19 with TRBJ1-1; 9 bases are a match to TRBD1. Germline loops: CDR1 LNHDA, CDR2 SQIVND (reference sequence). The CDR3 covers 17 residues. V was pared by 6 bases and J by 2 bases, with 13 bases of the junction left unmatched. Here the CDR3 DNA reads TGTGCCAGTAGGGACAGGGGAAGAGGAGTAGGCAACACTGAAGCTTTCTTT. Translated, it gives CASRDRGRGVGNTEAFF.

This chain joins TRBV7-2 and TRBJ2-5; 14 bases agree with TRBD2. The CDR3 runs to 17 residues. V lost 4 bases to trimming and J lost 7 bases; unmatched junction nucleotides: 11. CDR1 and CDR2 (germline): SGHTA, FQGNSA. CDR3 nucleotide sequence: TGTGCCAGCAGCTCACCTGGGACTAGCGGGGGAGGTGGGACCCAGTACTTC. It translates to CASSSPGTSGGGGTQYF. Full variable domain (rest looked up from reference TRBV7-2 and TRBJ2-5): GAGVSQSPSNKVTEKGKDVELRCDPISGHTALYWYRQSLGQGLEFLIYFQGNSAPDKSGLPSDRFSAERTGGSVSTLTIQRTQQEDSAVYLCASSSPGTSGGGGTQYFGPGTRLLVL.